What follows is one TCR beta chain and its context. As yet, its antigen is unknown. This CDR3 region has 13 residues. The germline CDR1 and CDR2 sequences are MNHNS and SASEGT. Germline trimming cut 6 bases from V and 3 bases from J; bases unmatched to any gene: 3. With 60 Vbeta and 13 Jbeta primers, the PCR was carried out. In the original workflow: Later, 80 million or so unique TCR beta chains were counted in an analysis, and some 10 million of them were shared. Clones were sequenced by immunoSEQ multiplex PCR, and TCRdb holds only the in-frame ones, with some missing. V and J calls and clone size are copied from that table; D and trimming were computed from the DNA. The sample holds 200,000 or so clones, 75% to 85% seen once. The sample originates from a study of cytomegalovirus exposure and HLA in healthy donors. Overall study findings and caveats: In a later analysis, V- and J-gene trimming of beta chains associated with a DCLRE1C missense variant, replicated independently. It was reported that the classifier diagnosed cytomegalovirus status with high specificity and sensitivity in both the original and validation cohorts.

The sequenced material came from PBMCs. This sequence originates from a girl aged 10 to 17 in good health and CMV-seronegative. The chain links TRBV6-1 to TRBJ2-7, with 9 positions matching TRBD2. In DNA, the CDR3 is TGTGCCAGCAGGGGACTAGCAATCTACGAGCAGTACTTC. Translated, it gives CASRGLAIYEQYF.